The entry below gives a single T cell receptor (beta chain) sequence along with its context. The data were produced by immunoSEQ multiplex PCR, yet TCRdb's version contains in-frame clones alone and is incomplete. The table has approximately 61,000 clones, about 90% seen once; the top ten hold about 14%. Germline V gene data show CDR1 as MNHEY and CDR2 as SVGAGI. V was shortened by 6 bases and J by 0 bases, with 12 bases between the two germline ends. The CDR3 is made up of 15 amino acids. This entry comes from a study of blood T cell repertoires in COVID-19. Study background: The analysed material was cDNA or gDNA that came from T cells, B-cell-depleted T cells, or PBMCs.

The rearrangement uses TRBV6-5 and TRBJ1-3, with D perhaps matching TRBD1 (6 bases). Sequencing input: peripheral blood. The TCR was taken from a human donor in a cohort sampled during active COVID-19. CDR3 sequence: CASRTDRFSGNTIYF. In DNA, the CDR3 is TGTGCCAGCAGGACCGACAGGTTCTCTGGAAACACCATATATTTT.